This T cell receptor beta chain was sequenced in a study of cytomegalovirus exposure and HLA in healthy donors. On the study more broadly: Among roughly 180 million T cells, an earlier analysis found roughly 110 million unique TCR beta sequences. General study results and limits: A later analysis showed TCR association rates differing by HLA locus, peaking at DRB1 and lowest at HLA-C.

PCR involved 60 Vbeta and 13 Jbeta primers. The assay was immunoSEQ multiplex PCR, and TCRdb's table has in-frame clones only and misses some. Altogether about 160,000 clones are present, about three quarters being singletons, with the ten largest covering approximately 2.4%. Concerning this clone: Its matching antigen is unknown.

This TCR came from a female donor in good health and CMV-seronegative. The sample taken for sequencing was PBMCs.

This CDR3 is CASSPRHRGTNEKLFF. DNA for the CDR3: TGTGCCAGCAGCCCCCGACACAGGGGGACTAATGAAAAACTGTTTTTT. The V call is TRBV27, the J call TRBJ1-4, with 8 nucleotides matching TRBD1. Germline lookup yields CDR1 MNHEY and CDR2 SMNVEV (reference sequence). Trimming took 6 bases from V and 2 from J; bases not matched to a gene: 8. There are 16 residues in the CDR3.